The 7 T cell receptor beta chains below come from one sample, sequenced in a study of T-cell memory formation after mild COVID-19. TCRdb itself ran the 5' RACE reads through MiXCR, one entry per CDR3 protein. The table includes 35,000 to 45,000 distinct CDR3 sequences, less than 8% detected once. Sequences were obtained from PBMCs or a T cell subset sorted from them (not recorded which). Every receptor here comes from an adult who had mild COVID-19 (a few samples of this study predate the infection). Cell type and time point are not known.

This clonotype was seen at least ten times. This chain uses TRBV7-9 with TRBJ2-1; maybe TRBD1 (5 bases). The CDR3 consists of 12 residues. CDR1 SEHNR and CDR2 FQNEAQ come from the germline V gene (reference sequence). The V end lost 5 bases, the J end lost 12 bases, and 14 bases lay between the germline ends. For the CDR3, the DNA is TGTGCCAGCAGCCCAAGGGGTAACGCGCAGTTCTTC. Protein sequence: CASSPRGNAQFF.

The chain joins TRBV6-2 or TRBV6-3 to TRBJ2-5, with TRBD2 matching over 16 bases. V was clipped by 6 bases and J by 5 bases; unmatched bases: 3. Germline CDR1 and CDR2: MNHEY and SVGEGT. This CDR3 spans 15 amino acids. CDR3 region: CASRRGLAGGETQYF. The CDR3 nucleotides are TGTGCCAGCAGGAGGGGACTAGCGGGAGGGGAGACCCAGTACTTC.

A few counts support this clonotype. The V call is TRBV30, the J call TRBJ1-5; a weak D match, TRBD1 (5 bases). Germline V gives CDR1 GTSNPN, CDR2 SVGIG (reference sequence). The CDR3 covers 14 residues. V dropped 3 bases and J dropped 0 bases, with 9 bases sitting between them. CDR3 coding DNA: TGTGCCTGGAGCGGGACGGATAGCAATCAGCCCCAGCATTTT. This codes for CAWSGTDSNQPQHF.

This clonotype appeared many times. The rearrangement uses TRBV7-3 and TRBJ2-3, with a possible D match to TRBD2 (6 bases). This CDR3 has 13 amino acids. Germline V gene sequence: CDR1 SGHTA, CDR2 FQGTGA. V lost 5 bases and J lost 0, with 6 bases in between. The CDR3 region is CASSGTSTDTQYF. CDR3 nucleotide sequence: TGTGCCAGCAGCGGGACTAGCACAGATACGCAGTATTTT.

This clonotype was picked up many times. The chain combines TRBV5-1 with TRBJ2-1; 11 bases fit TRBD2. CDR1 SGHRS and CDR2 YFSETQ come from the germline V gene. Trimming cost V 4 bases and J 7 bases; bases outside gene matches: 7. This CDR3 has 15 amino acids. For the CDR3, the DNA is TGCGCCAGCAGCCCTCTGGCTAGCGGGAGGAATGAGCAGTTCTTC. It encodes CASSPLASGRNEQFF.

This clonotype has just a few counts. The chain is built from TRBV4-3 and TRBJ2-1; TRBD2 might be the D (6 bases). Trimming removed 2 bases at V and 8 bases at J, with 10 bases between. Germline CDR1 is LGHNA and CDR2 is YSLEER. The CDR3 length is 13 residues. The CDR3 nucleotides read TGCGCCAGCAGCCAACAACTAGCTTATGAGCAGTTCTTC. It specifies CASSQQLAYEQFF.

The genes are TRBV19 and TRBJ1-2; possibly TRBD1 for D (5 bases). The CDR3 has 15 residues. Trimming left V 1 base short and J 0 bases short, with 9 bases between. Germline assignment: CDR1 LNHDA and CDR2 SQIVND (reference sequence). This chain's CDR3 is CASSIGGTANYGYTF. CDR3 DNA: TGTGCCAGTAGTATAGGAGGGACTGCTAACTATGGCTACACCTTC.